Presented here are 22 T cell receptor beta chains from one specimen sequenced in a study of blood T cell repertoires in COVID-19. Profiling relied on immunoSEQ multiplex PCR, and the TCRdb table lists in-frame clones only, not all of them. This table has about 140,000 clones, 80% to 90% appearing once. The source material was peripheral blood. These receptors all come from a middle-aged woman with acute or convalescent COVID-19.

This clone was seen a few times. The rearrangement links TRBV18 to TRBJ2-1, with a weak D call TRBD1 (6 bases). CDR1 is KGHSH, CDR2 LQKENI, per germline. The CDR3 runs to 17 residues. V lost 0 bases and J lost 1, with 13 bases in between. CDR3 amino acids: CASSPPGAVDSYNEQFF. CDR3 sequence (DNA): TGTGCCAGCTCACCACCGGGGGCGGTTGATTCCTACAATGAGCAGTTCTTC.

The chain carries TRBV19 and TRBJ1-2; the match to TRBD1 covers 10 bases. There are 17 residues in the CDR3. The germline V gene encodes CDR1 LNHDA and CDR2 SQIVND (reference sequence). V was pared by 3 bases and J by 6 bases, with 13 bases of the junction left unmatched. CDR3 DNA sequence: TGTGCCAGTAGTATCGGTAGAGACAGGGGGCGAAATCATGGCTACACCTTC. This codes for CASSIGRDRGRNHGYTF.

The chain is built from TRBV19 and TRBJ1-1; TRBD1 might be the D (5 bases). V was pared by 3 bases and J by 1 base, with 12 bases between. CDR1 and CDR2 (germline): LNHDA, SQIVND (reference sequence). The CDR3 contains 15 residues. CDR3: CASSMQGGTNTEAFF. The CDR3 nucleotides are TGTGCCAGTAGTATGCAGGGCGGGACGAACACTGAAGCTTTCTTT.

This chain links TRBV9 with TRBJ2-7, with 7 bases fitting TRBD2. CDR1 is SGDLS, CDR2 YYNGEE, per germline. The CDR3 covers 15 residues. The J segment lost 2 bases and the V segment lost 4 bases, leaving 9 bases of the junction unmatched. CDR3 nucleotides: TGTGCCAGCAGCCCGACTTGGGGAGGGACCTACGAGCAGTACTTC. Translated: CASSPTWGGTYEQYF.

The chain uses TRBV7-9 and TRBJ1-2, with no clear D. Germline V gene lookup returns CDR1 SEHNR and CDR2 FQNEAQ (reference sequence). This CDR3 has 14 residues. Trimming shortened V by 1 base and J by 4 bases, and 10 bases separated the two germline ends. The CDR3 here is CASSLEERGYGYTF. The CDR3 coding sequence is TGTGCCAGCAGCTTAGAAGAGAGAGGCTATGGCTACACCTTC.

The chain has TRBV4-3 and TRBJ2-2; maybe TRBD2 (7 bases). This CDR3 has 15 amino acids. The V end was cut by 2 bases, the J end by 4 bases, with 11 bases between. CDR1 and CDR2 (germline): LGHNA, YSLEER. The CDR3 region is CASSQYRGATGELFF. CDR3 DNA sequence: TGCGCCAGCAGCCAATACCGGGGGGCCACCGGGGAGCTGTTTTTT.

Regarding this clone: Other DNA sequences in this specimen translate into the identical CDR3. The rearrangement links TRBV3-1 (or the pseudogene TRBV3-2) to TRBJ1-1; D is perhaps TRBD1 (5 bases). Trimming pared 2 bases from V and 1 base from J, leaving 8 bases between. From germline, CDR1 is LGHDT and CDR2 YNNKEL (reference sequence). The CDR3 is 14 amino acids. CDR3 DNA sequence: TGTGCCAGCAGCCAAATCCAGGGGAACACTGAAGCTTTCTTT. It is translated as CASSQIQGNTEAFF.

This clone is a singleton in its sample. The chain employs TRBV27 and TRBJ2-2; 9 bases line up with TRBD1. This CDR3 comprises 14 residues. Germline V gene data show CDR1 as MNHEY and CDR2 as SMNVEV (reference sequence). Germline trimming cut 4 bases from V and 6 bases from J; bases unmatched to any gene: 3. This CDR3 reads CASSSGQGPGELFF. CDR3 DNA: TGTGCCAGCAGTTCGGGACAGGGACCCGGGGAGCTGTTTTTT.

The chain is built from TRBV7-3 and TRBJ2-7; 10 nucleotides match TRBD1. The V gene end was trimmed by 5 bases and the J gene end by 3 bases; junction bases not matched to a gene: 4. From germline, CDR1 is SGHTA and CDR2 FQGTGA. CDR3 length: 14 residues. The CDR3 DNA sequence: TGTGCCAGCAGCCACGGACAGGGGGACTACGAGCAGTACTTC. Translating gives CASSHGQGDYEQYF.

The V and J genes are TRBV28 and TRBJ2-7; 9 positions agree with TRBD1. The CDR3 extends over 16 amino acids. Trimming cost V 4 bases and J 3 bases; bases outside gene matches: 10. Germline CDR1 is MDHEN and CDR2 is SYDVKM. The CDR3 is CASSSPTGTGRYEQYF. The CDR3 nucleotides are TGTGCCAGCAGTTCCCCAACCGGGACAGGGCGCTACGAGCAGTACTTC.

The rearrangement links TRBV7-2 to TRBJ2-3; D is ambiguous. V shed 5 bases and J shed 2 bases, with 8 bases lying between them. Germline CDR1 reads SGHTA; CDR2 reads FQGNSA. The CDR3 length is 13 residues. Here the CDR3 reads CASSTSYTDTQYF. As DNA, the CDR3 is TGTGCCAGCAGCACCTCCTACACAGATACGCAGTATTTT. Using reference TRBV7-2 and TRBJ2-3 for the parts outside the CDR3, the full variable domain is GAGVSQSPSNKVTEKGKDVELRCDPISGHTALYWYRQSLGQGLEFLIYFQGNSAPDKSGLPSDRFSAERTGGSVSTLTIQRTQQEDSAVYLCASSTSYTDTQYFGPGTRLTVL.

The V call is TRBV3-1 (or the pseudogene TRBV3-2), the J call TRBJ2-3; no clear D gene. CDR3 length: 12 amino acids. Trimming removed 1 base at V and 5 bases at J, with 4 bases between. From germline, CDR1 is LGHDT and CDR2 YNNKEL (reference sequence). CDR3 sequence (DNA): TGTGCCAGCAGCCAAGGGAGAGATACGCAGTATTTT. It encodes CASSQGRDTQYF.

V is TRBV27 and J is TRBJ1-2; the match to TRBD1 covers 7 bases. Looked up from germline, CDR1 is MNHEY and CDR2 is SMNVEV (reference sequence). Trimming at V came to 6 bases and at J to 4 bases, leaving 11 bases not matched to a gene. The CDR3 totals 15 residues. The CDR3 DNA sequence: TGTGCCAGCAGCCGATCTGAGACAGGGCTCTATGGCTACACCTTC. Translating gives CASSRSETGLYGYTF.

The chain recombines TRBV19 with TRBJ2-5, with TRBD2 as a possible D gene (7 bases). Trimming pared 7 bases from V and 5 bases from J, leaving 17 bases between. Germline lookup yields CDR1 LNHDA and CDR2 SQIVND (reference sequence). The CDR3 is 14 amino acids. The CDR3 nucleotides are TGTGCCAGTAAGAATAGGGGGGGGAAGGAGACCCAGTACTTC. This sequence encodes CASKNRGGKETQYF.

The V gene is TRBV2, the J gene TRBJ2-3, with a weak D call TRBD2 (5 bases). Trimming left V 6 bases short and J 2 bases short, with 15 bases between. The germline CDR1 and CDR2 sequences are SNHLY and FYNNEI. The CDR3 length is 15 residues. The CDR3 sequence is CASSLTSSSTDTQYF. Here the CDR3 DNA reads TGTGCCAGCAGCCTTACTAGTTCATCCACAGATACGCAGTATTTT.

This chain links TRBV6-5 with TRBJ1-6; 7 positions match TRBD1. Germline V gives CDR1 MNHEY, CDR2 SVGAGI. The CDR3 covers 16 residues. Trimming at V came to 0 bases and at J to 9 bases, leaving 8 bases not matched to a gene. The CDR3 sequence: CASSYSRGQGISPLHF. The CDR3 nucleotides are TGTGCCAGCAGTTACTCGAGGGGGCAGGGGATTTCACCCCTCCACTTT.

The rearrangement joins TRBV3-1 (or the pseudogene TRBV3-2) to TRBJ2-5, with 11 bases that match TRBD2. CDR3 length equals 16 residues. Germline CDR1 reads LGHDT; CDR2 reads YNNKEL (reference sequence). V was pared by 0 bases and J by 4 bases, with 4 bases of the junction left unmatched. CDR3 amino acids: CASSQDSSGGAETQYF. The CDR3 DNA follows: TGTGCCAGCAGCCAAGATAGTAGCGGGGGGGCAGAGACCCAGTACTTC.

This chain uses TRBV6-2 or TRBV6-3 with TRBJ1-5; a possible D gene is TRBD1 (5 bases). The germline CDR1 and CDR2 sequences are MNHEY and SVGEGT. The CDR3 runs 15 residues. Deletions cut 4 bases from V and 6 bases from J, with 16 bases between. The CDR3 region has the DNA TGTGCCAGCAGTTTGACAGAGAATAACTTTCAGCCCCAGCATTTT. Translation gives CASSLTENNFQPQHF.

This clone came up once. The chain is built from TRBV9 and TRBJ2-2, with TRBD1 matching over 7 bases. The CDR3 runs 15 residues. V trimming: 4 bases; J trimming: 1 base; junction bases outside the gene matches: 4. CDR1 SGDLS and CDR2 YYNGEE come from the germline V gene. CDR3 in DNA: TGTGCCAGCAGCCCCAGGACAGGGAACACCGGGGAGCTGTTTTTT. Its translation: CASSPRTGNTGELFF.

J is TRBJ1-3 and V is TRBV3-1 (or the pseudogene TRBV3-2); D call uncertain. Germline CDR1 reads LGHDT; CDR2 reads YNNKEL (reference sequence). The ends were cut back, 0 bases at V and 9 bases at J, with 3 bases in the middle. This CDR3 region has 11 residues. The CDR3 region has the DNA TGTGCCAGCAGCCAAGATAGCACCATATATTTT. Protein: CASSQDSTIYF.

This sequence joins TRBV7-2 and TRBJ1-2; perhaps TRBD1 as D (5 bases). Trimming removed 5 bases at V and 13 bases at J, with 14 bases between. The CDR3 is 11 amino acids. CDR1 and CDR2 from the germline V gene are SGHTA and FQGNSA. The CDR3 region is CASSQGPHFTF. The CDR3 DNA reads as TGTGCCAGCAGCCAGGGCCCCCACTTCACCTTC.

The chain links TRBV10-3 to TRBJ2-2; 9 bases map to TRBD1. The CDR3 spans 14 residues. Germline trimming cut 9 bases from V and 5 bases from J; bases unmatched to any gene: 7. In germline, CDR1 is ENHRY, CDR2 SYGVKD. In DNA form, the CDR3 reads TGTGCCATGGGGACAGGGAAGGGTACCGGGGAGCTGTTTTTT. This sequence encodes CAMGTGKGTGELFF.